This T cell receptor beta chain was captured by sequencing in a study of T-cell memory formation after mild COVID-19. TCR alpha and TCR beta cDNA libraries carrying sample barcodes and UMIs were produced by 5'RACE using constant-segment primers. TCRdb re-called the 5' RACE reads through MiXCR, storing one row per CDR3 protein. This table holds about 110,000 distinct CDR3 sequences, 9.5% to 15% found once. This clonotype showed up many times. This CDR3 has 15 amino acids. The germline CDR1 and CDR2 sequences are SEHNR and FQNEAQ (reference sequence). V dropped 6 bases and J dropped 6; count of bases not matched to a gene: 12.

The J gene is TRBJ2-3, the V gene TRBV7-9; 7 nucleotides align to TRBD1. Input material: PBMCs or a T cell subset sorted from them (not recorded which). The sequence came from an adult woman who had mild COVID-19 (a few samples of this study predate the infection). Cell type and time point are not known. Here the CDR3 reads CASRPSTGIGDTQYF. The DNA of the CDR3 is TGTGCCAGCAGGCCCTCGACAGGGATTGGTGATACGCAGTATTTT.